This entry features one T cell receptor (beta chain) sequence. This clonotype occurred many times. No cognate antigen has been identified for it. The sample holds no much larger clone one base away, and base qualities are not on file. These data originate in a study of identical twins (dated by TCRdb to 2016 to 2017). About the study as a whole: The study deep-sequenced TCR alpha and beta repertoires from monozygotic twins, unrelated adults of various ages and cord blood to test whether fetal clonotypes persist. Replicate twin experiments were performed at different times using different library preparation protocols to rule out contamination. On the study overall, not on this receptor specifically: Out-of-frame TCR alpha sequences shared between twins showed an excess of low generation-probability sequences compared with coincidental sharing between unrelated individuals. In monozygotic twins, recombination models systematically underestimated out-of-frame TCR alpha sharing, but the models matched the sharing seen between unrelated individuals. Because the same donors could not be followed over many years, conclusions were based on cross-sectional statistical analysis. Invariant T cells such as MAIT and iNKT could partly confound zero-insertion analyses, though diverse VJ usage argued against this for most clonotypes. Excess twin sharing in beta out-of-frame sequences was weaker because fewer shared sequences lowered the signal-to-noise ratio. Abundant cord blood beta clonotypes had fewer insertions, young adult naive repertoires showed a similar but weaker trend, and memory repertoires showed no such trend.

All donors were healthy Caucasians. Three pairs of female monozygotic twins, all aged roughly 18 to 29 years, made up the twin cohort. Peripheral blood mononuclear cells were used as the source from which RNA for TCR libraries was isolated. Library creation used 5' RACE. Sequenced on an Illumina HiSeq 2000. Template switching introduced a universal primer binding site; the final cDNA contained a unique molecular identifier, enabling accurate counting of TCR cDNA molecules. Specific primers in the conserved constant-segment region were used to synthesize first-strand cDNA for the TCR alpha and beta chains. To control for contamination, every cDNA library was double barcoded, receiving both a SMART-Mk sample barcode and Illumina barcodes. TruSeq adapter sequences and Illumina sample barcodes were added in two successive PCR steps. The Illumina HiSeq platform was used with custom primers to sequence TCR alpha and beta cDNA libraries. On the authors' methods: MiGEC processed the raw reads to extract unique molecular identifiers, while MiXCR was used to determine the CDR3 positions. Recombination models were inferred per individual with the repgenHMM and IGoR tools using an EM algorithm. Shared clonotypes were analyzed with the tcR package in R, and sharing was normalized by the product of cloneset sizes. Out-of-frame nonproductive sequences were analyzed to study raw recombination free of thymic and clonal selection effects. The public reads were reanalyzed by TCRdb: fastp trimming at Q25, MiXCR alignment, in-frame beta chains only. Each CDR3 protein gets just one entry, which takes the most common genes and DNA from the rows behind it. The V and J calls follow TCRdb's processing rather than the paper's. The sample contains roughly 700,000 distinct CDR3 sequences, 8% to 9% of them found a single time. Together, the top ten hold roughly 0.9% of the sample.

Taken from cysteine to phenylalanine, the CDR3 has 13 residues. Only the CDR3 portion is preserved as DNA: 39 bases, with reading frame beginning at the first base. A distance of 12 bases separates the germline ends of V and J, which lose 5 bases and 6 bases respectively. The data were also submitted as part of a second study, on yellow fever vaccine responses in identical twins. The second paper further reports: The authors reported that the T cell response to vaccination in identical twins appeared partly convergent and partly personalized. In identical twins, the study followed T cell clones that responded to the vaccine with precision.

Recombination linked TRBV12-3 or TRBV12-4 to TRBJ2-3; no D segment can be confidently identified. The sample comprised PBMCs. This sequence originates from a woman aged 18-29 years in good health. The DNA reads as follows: TGTGCCAGCAGTCCCCCCTTTGCGGATACGCAGTATTTT. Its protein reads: CASSPPFADTQYF.